This T cell receptor (beta chain) was recorded in a study of T cell responses to AZD1222 COVID-19 vaccine. Overall study findings and caveats: The donors showed a predominance of white British ancestry and of females, with possible underestimation of clonal diversity. Reportedly, nearly half the spike-specific TCRs target unmutated variant regions. Spike-specific TCR repertoires showed rising breadth and depth after two AZD1222 doses.

Germline V gene data show CDR1 as SNHLY and CDR2 as FYNNEI. CDR3 length: 11 amino acids. Trimming took off 11 bases at V and 5 bases at J, with 12 bases between the two ends. Profiling relied on immunoSEQ multiplex PCR, and the TCRdb table lists in-frame clones only, not all of them. The table lists approximately 190,000 clones, roughly 88% of them singletons. About this clone: Its antigen remains unknown.

The receptor was derived from an adult in good health. The V and J genes are TRBV2 and TRBJ2-5; weak D call: TRBD2 (6 bases). The source was peripheral blood, collected on day 0 of AZD1222 vaccination. In DNA, the CDR3 is TGTGCCGCGGGGAGATTCGAGACCCAGTACTTC. It encodes CAAGRFETQYF.